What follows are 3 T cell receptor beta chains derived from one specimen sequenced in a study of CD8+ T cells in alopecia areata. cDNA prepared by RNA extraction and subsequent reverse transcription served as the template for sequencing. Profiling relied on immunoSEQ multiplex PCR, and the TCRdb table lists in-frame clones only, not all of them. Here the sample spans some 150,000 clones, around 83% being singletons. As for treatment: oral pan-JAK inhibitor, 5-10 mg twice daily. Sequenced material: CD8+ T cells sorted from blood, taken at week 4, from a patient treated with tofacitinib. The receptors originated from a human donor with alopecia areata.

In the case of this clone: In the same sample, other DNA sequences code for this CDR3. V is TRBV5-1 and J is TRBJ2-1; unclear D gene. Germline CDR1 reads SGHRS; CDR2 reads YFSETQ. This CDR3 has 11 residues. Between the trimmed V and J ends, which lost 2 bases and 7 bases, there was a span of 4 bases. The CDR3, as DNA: TGCGCCAGCAGCTTAGGGAATGAGCAGTTCTTC. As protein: CASSLGNEQFF.

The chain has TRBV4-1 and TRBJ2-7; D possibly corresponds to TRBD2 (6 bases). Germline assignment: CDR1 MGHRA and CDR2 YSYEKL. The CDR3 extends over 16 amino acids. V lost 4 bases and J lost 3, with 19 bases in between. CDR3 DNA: TGCGCCAGCAGCCGCCTTAGGGAGGACGGAGGCTACGAGCAGTACTTC. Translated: CASSRLREDGGYEQYF.

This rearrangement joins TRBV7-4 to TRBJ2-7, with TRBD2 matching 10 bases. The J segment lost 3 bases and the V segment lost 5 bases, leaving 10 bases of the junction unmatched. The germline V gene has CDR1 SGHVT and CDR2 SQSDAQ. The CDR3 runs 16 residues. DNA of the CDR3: TGTGCCAGCAGCCCCGCCCCTAGCGGGAGTAACTACGAGCAGTACTTC. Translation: CASSPAPSGSNYEQYF.